One and the same sample provided the 12 T cell receptor beta chains below, sequenced in a study of CD8 T cells in ankylosing spondylitis. TCRdb ran MiXCR on the 5' RACE reads and lists one entry per CDR3 protein. The repertoire holds 200,000 or so distinct CDR3 sequences, with roughly 26% as singletons. Sequenced input: blood, either unsorted or a sorted T cell fraction (not recorded which). These receptors all stem from a male donor with ankylosing spondylitis or in good health (not recorded which).

A few counts support this clonotype. The chain links TRBV3-1 to TRBJ2-6; tentatively, D is TRBD1 (5 bases). Germline CDR1 is LGHDT and CDR2 is YNNKEL (reference sequence). There are 15 residues in the CDR3. V was shortened by 1 base and J by 6 bases, with 10 bases between the two germline ends. As DNA, the CDR3 is TGTGCCAGCAGCCAAGGTCAGGGTGCGGCCAACGTCCTGACTTTC. It is translated as CASSQGQGAANVLTF.

There are many counts of this clonotype. The chain combines TRBV7-8 with TRBJ2-1; 9 nucleotides match TRBD1. J gave up 1 base and V 5 bases, and 6 bases lay outside the gene matches. CDR1 and CDR2 from the germline V gene are SGHVS and FQNEAQ. The CDR3 is 16 residues long. DNA of the CDR3: TGTGCCAGCAGCACGTACAGGGGGCAATCCTACAATGAGCAGTTCTTC. Translated: CASSTYRGQSYNEQFF.

The table lists this clonotype with many counts. J is TRBJ2-2 and V is TRBV12-3 or TRBV12-4; D is undetermined. The germline V and J ends were trimmed by 3 bases and 2 bases, with 10 bases remaining between them. The length of the CDR3 is 15 residues. The CDR3 reads CASSFRKINTGELFF. DNA of the CDR3: TGTGCCAGCAGTTTTAGGAAGATAAACACCGGGGAGCTGTTTTTT.

The chain carries TRBV29-1 and TRBJ2-7; 12 bases agree with TRBD2. Germline lookup yields CDR1 SQVTM and CDR2 ANQGSEA. With 5 bases clipped from V and 4 bases from J, the junction kept 9 bases outside the gene matches. The CDR3 spans 15 residues. DNA of the CDR3: TGCAGCGTTAAGCTAGCGGGAGGGGGTAGTTACGAGCAGTACTTC. Protein product: CSVKLAGGGSYEQYF.

The V call is TRBV4-2, the J call TRBJ1-2; D perhaps matches TRBD1 (5 bases). The CDR3 loop spans 14 amino acids. V was trimmed by 1 base and J by 7 bases, leaving 13 bases between them. CDR1 is LGHNA, CDR2 YNFKEQ, per germline. The CDR3 loop is CASSQGTGRAGYTF. CDR3 bases: TGTGCCAGCAGCCAAGGGACGGGGCGGGCTGGCTACACCTTC.

The V and J genes are TRBV5-1 and TRBJ2-5; either TRBD1 or TRBD2 may fit D (5 bases each). Germline CDR1 and CDR2: SGHRS and YFSETQ. The CDR3 sequence is 15 residues long. The V end was cut by 7 bases, the J end by 1 base, with 17 bases between. CDR3 coding DNA: TGCGCCAGCCGCGTCTTGGGGACCTCCCAAGAGACCCAGTACTTC. This gives the protein CASRVLGTSQETQYF.

Ten or more counts support this clonotype. The rearrangement links TRBV29-1 to TRBJ2-3; 11 nucleotides agree with TRBD2. Germline V lookup: CDR1 SQVTM, CDR2 ANQGSEA. The J segment lost 8 bases and the V segment lost 7 bases, leaving 14 bases of the junction unmatched. The CDR3 runs 15 residues. The CDR3: CSAPGGTSGSPTQYF. DNA for the CDR3: TGCAGCGCCCCCGGCGGGACTAGCGGCTCTCCTACGCAGTATTTT.

There are many counts of this clonotype. This sequence joins TRBV29-1 and TRBJ2-7; no definite D call. CDR3 length: 10 amino acids. Per the germline V gene, CDR1 is SQVTM and CDR2 is ANQGSEA. Trimming stripped 6 bases from V and 7 bases from J, with 10 bases between. CDR3 sequence (DNA): TGCAGCGTCAAGACCGGGGAGCAGTACTTC. This encodes CSVKTGEQYF.

The chain has TRBV29-1 and TRBJ2-7; no reliable D call. There are 12 residues in the CDR3. Germline V lookup: CDR1 SQVTM, CDR2 ANQGSEA. The germline V and J ends were trimmed by 7 bases and 2 bases, with 12 bases remaining between them. The CDR3 sequence: CSGAIGPYEQYF. In DNA form, the CDR3 reads TGCAGCGGTGCTATAGGGCCCTACGAGCAGTACTTC.

Only one count was recorded for this clonotype. The chain carries TRBV7-2 and TRBJ2-1; D not certain. Trimming removed 0 bases at V and 6 bases at J, with 9 bases between. From germline, CDR1 is SGHTA and CDR2 FQGNSA. The CDR3 contains 14 residues. The chain's CDR3 is CASSLASRINEQFF. CDR3 nucleotides: TGTGCCAGCAGCTTAGCTTCGCGGATCAATGAGCAGTTCTTC.

This chain joins TRBV20-1 and TRBJ2-7; TRBD1 aligns across 7 bases. With V trimmed by 0 bases and J by 3 bases, 8 bases remained unmatched. CDR1 DFQATT and CDR2 SNEGSKA come from the germline V gene (reference sequence). This CDR3 region has 15 residues. The CDR3 coding sequence is TGCAGTGCTAGAGACCCCGGGACAGCTGACTACGAGCAGTACTTC. Translation: CSARDPGTADYEQYF.

This clonotype was counted at least ten times. The chain combines TRBV10-3 with TRBJ2-6; D might be TRBD1 (5 bases). The CDR3 sequence is 13 residues long. Germline CDR1 reads ENHRY; CDR2 reads SYGVKD. The V end lost 7 bases, the J end lost 2 bases, and 6 bases lay between the germline ends. CDR3 sequence (DNA): TGTGCCATCAAAGGGGCTGGGGCCAACGTCCTGACTTTC. Protein product: CAIKGAGANVLTF.